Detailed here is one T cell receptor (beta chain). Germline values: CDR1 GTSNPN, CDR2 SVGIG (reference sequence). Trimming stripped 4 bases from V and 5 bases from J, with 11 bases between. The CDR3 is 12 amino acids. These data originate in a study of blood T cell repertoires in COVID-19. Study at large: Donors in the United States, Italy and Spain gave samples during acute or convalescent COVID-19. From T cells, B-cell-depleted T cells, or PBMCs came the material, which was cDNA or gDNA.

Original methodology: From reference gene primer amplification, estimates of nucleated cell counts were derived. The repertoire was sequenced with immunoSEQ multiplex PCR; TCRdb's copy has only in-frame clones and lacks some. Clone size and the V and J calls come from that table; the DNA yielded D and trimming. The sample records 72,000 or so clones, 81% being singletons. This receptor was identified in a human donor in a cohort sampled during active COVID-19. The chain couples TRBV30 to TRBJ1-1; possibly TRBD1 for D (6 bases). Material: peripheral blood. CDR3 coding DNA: TGTGCCTGGACCCCTAGGGGGACTGAAGCTTTCTTT. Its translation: CAWTPRGTEAFF.